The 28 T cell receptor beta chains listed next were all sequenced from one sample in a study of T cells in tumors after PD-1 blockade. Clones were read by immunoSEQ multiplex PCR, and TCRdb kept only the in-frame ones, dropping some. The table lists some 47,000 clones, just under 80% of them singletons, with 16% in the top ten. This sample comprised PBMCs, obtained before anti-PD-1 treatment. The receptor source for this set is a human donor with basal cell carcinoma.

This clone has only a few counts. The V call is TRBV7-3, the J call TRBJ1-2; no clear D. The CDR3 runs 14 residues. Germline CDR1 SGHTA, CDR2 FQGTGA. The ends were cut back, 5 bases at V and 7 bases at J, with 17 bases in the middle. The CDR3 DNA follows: TGTGCCAGCAGCGCGGACCCCGCGTCACGTGGCTACACCTTC. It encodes CASSADPASRGYTF.

The CDR3 spells CASSSSRGREETQYF. Written as DNA, the CDR3 is TGTGCCAGCAGCTCAAGCAGGGGAAGGGAAGAGACCCAGTACTTC. J is TRBJ2-5 and V is TRBV7-9; D possibly corresponds to TRBD1 (6 bases). Per germline, CDR1 SEHNR and CDR2 FQNEAQ (reference sequence). This CDR3 is 15 amino acids long. Trimming pared 4 bases from V and 3 bases from J, leaving 15 bases between.

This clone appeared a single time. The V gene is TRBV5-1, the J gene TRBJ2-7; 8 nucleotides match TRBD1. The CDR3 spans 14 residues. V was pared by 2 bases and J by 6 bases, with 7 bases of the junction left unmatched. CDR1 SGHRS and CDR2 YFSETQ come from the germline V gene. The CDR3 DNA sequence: TGCGCCAGCAGCTTCGGACAGGGTCTGGGCGAGCAGTACTTC. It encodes CASSFGQGLGEQYF.

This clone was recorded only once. Here the CDR3 reads CATSDQRGSYEQYF. DNA for the CDR3: TGTGCCACCAGTGATCAGCGGGGCTCCTACGAGCAGTACTTC. This chain connects TRBV24-1 to TRBJ2-7; 7 bases are shared with TRBD2. Germline loops: CDR1 KGHDR, CDR2 SFDVKD. The trim removed 3 bases at V and 0 bases at J, leaving 1 base unmatched. This CDR3 region has 14 residues.

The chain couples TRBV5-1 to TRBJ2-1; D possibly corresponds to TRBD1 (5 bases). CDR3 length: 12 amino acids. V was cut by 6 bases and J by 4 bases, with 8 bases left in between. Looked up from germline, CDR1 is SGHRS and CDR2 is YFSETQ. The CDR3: CASNQGYNEQFF. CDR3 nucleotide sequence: TGCGCCAGCAACCAGGGTTACAATGAGCAGTTCTTC.

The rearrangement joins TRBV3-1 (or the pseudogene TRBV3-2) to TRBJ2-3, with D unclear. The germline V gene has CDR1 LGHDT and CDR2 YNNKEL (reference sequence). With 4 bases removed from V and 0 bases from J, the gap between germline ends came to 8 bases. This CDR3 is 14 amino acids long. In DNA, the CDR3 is TGTGCCAGCAGCCCGATGGGGAGCACAGATACGCAGTATTTT. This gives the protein CASSPMGSTDTQYF.

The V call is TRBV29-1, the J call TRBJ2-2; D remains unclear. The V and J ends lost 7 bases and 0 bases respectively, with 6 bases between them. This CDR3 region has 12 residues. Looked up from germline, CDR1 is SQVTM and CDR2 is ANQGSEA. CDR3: CSAPANTGELFF. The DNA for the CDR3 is TGCAGCGCCCCCGCGAACACCGGGGAGCTGTTTTTT.

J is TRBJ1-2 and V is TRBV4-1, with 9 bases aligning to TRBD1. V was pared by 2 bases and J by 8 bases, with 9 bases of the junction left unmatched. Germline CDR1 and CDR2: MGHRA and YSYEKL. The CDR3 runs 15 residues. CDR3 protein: CASSQSPGQGGGYTF. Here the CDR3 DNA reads TGCGCCAGCAGCCAATCTCCGGGACAGGGAGGAGGCTACACCTTC.

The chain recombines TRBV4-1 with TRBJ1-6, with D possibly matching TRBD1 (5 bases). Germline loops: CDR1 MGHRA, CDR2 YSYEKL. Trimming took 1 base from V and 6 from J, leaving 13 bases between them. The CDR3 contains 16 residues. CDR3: CASSQAGGGINSPLHF. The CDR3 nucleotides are TGCGCCAGCAGCCAAGCCGGGGGGGGGATTAATTCACCCCTCCACTTT.

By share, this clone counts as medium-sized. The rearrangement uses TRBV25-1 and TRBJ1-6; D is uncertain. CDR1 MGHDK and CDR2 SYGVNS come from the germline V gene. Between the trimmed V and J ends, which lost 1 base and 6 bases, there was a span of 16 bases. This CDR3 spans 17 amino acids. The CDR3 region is CASSEFPGRGINSPLHF. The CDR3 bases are TGTGCCAGCAGTGAATTTCCCGGTCGAGGGATTAATTCACCCCTCCACTTT. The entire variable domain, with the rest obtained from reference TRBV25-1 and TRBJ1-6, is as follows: EADIYQTPRYLVIGTGKKITLECSQTMGHDKMYWYQQDPGMELHLIHYSYGVNSTEKGDLSSESTVSRIRTEHFPLTLESARPSHTSQYLCASSEFPGRGINSPLHFGNGTRLTVT.

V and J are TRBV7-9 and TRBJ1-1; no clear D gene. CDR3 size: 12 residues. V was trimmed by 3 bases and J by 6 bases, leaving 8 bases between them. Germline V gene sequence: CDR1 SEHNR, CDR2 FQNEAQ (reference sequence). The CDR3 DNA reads TGTGCCAGCAGCTTGGTCGGCGCTGAAGCTTTCTTT. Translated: CASSLVGAEAFF.

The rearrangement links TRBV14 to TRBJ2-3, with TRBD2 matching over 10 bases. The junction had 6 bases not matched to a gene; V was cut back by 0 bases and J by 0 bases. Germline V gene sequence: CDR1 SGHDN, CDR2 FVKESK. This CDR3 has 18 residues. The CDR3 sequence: CASSQDLLAGVSTDTQYF. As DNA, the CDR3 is TGTGCCAGCAGCCAAGATCTCCTAGCGGGAGTGAGCACAGATACGCAGTATTTT.

CDR3 sequence reads: CASSREHREETQYF. DNA for the CDR3: TGCGCCAGCAGCCGAGAGCACAGGGAAGAGACCCAGTACTTC. This rearrangement joins TRBV4-1 to TRBJ2-5, with D perhaps matching TRBD1 (6 bases). The V gene lost 4 bases and the J gene lost 3 bases, with 12 bases spanning the gap. The CDR3 has 14 residues. Per the germline V gene, CDR1 is MGHRA and CDR2 is YSYEKL.

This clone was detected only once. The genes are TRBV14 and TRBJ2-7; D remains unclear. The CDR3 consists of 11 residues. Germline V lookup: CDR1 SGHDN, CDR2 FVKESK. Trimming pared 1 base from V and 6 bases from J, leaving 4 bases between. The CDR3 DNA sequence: TGTGCCAGCAGCCAAGCGTCCGAGCAGTACTTC. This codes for CASSQASEQYF.

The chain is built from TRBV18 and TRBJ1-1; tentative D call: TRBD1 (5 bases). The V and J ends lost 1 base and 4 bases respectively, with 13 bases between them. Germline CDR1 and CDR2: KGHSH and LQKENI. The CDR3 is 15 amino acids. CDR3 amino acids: CASSPLRGEGTEAFF. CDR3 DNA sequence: TGTGCCAGCTCACCACTGAGGGGCGAGGGCACTGAAGCTTTCTTT. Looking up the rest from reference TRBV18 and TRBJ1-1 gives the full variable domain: NAGVMQNPRHLVRRRGQEARLRCSPMKGHSHVYWYRQLPEEGLKFMVYLQKENIIDESGMPKERFSAEFPKEGPSILRIQQVVRGDSAAYFCASSPLRGEGTEAFFGQGTRLTVV.

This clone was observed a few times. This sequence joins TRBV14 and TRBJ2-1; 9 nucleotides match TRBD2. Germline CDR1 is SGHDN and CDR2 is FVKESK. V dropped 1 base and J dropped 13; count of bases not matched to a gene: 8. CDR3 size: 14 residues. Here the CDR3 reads CASSQVMAGGTQFF. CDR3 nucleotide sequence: TGTGCCAGCAGCCAAGTCATGGCGGGAGGGACCCAGTTCTTC.

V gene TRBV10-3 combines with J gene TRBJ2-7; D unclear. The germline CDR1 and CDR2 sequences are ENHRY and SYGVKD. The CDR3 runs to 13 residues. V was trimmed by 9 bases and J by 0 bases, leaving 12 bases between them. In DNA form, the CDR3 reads TGTGCCATACAAACAGACCTCTCCTACGAGCAGTACTTC. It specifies CAIQTDLSYEQYF.

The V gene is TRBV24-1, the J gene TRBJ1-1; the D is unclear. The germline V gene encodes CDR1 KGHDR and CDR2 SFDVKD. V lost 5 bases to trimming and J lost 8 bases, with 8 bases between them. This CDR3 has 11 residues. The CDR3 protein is CATSVGVEAFF. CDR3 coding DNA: TGTGCCACCAGTGTCGGGGTCGAAGCTTTCTTT.

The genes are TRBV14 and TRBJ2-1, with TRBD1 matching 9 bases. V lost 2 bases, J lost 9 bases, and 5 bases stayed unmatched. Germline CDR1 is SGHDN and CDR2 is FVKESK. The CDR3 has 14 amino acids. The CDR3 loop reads CASSQWTGEGEQFF. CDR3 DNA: TGTGCCAGCAGCCAATGGACAGGGGAAGGTGAGCAGTTCTTC.

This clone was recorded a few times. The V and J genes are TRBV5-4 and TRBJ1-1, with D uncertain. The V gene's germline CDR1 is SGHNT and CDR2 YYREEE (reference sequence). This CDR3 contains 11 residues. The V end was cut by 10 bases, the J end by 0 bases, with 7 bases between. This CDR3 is CASYLNTEAFF. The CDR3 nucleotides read TGTGCCTCCTATCTGAACACTGAAGCTTTCTTT.

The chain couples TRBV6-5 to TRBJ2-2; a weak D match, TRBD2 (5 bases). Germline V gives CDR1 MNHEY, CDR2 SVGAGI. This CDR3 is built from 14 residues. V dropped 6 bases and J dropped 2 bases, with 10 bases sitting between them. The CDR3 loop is CASRDFANTGELFF. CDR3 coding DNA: TGTGCCAGCAGGGACTTCGCTAACACCGGGGAGCTGTTTTTT.

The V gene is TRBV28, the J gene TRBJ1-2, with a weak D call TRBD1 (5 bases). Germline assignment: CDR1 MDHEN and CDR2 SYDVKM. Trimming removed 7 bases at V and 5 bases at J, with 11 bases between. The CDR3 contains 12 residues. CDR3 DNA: TGTGCCAGCACCGGGACGGGGTATGGCTACACCTTC. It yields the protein CASTGTGYGYTF.

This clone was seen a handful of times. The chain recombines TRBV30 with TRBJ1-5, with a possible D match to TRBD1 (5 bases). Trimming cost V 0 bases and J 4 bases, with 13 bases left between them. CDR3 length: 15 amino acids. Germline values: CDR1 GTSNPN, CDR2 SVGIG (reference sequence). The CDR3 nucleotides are TGTGCCTGGAGTGTGGGGGGTCTAGGAAATCAGCCCCAGCATTTT. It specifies CAWSVGGLGNQPQHF.

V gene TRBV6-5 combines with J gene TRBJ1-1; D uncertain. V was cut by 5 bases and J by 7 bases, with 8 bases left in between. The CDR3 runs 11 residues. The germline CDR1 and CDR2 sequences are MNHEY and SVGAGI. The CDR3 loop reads CASSQKGEAFF. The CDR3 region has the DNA TGTGCCAGCAGTCAGAAGGGTGAAGCTTTCTTT.

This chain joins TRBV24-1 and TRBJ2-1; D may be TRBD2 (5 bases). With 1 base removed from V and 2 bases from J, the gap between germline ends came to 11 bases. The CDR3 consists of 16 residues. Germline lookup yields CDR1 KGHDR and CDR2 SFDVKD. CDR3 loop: CATSDFGESTYNEQFF. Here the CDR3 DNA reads TGTGCCACCAGTGATTTCGGGGAAAGTACCTACAATGAGCAGTTCTTC.

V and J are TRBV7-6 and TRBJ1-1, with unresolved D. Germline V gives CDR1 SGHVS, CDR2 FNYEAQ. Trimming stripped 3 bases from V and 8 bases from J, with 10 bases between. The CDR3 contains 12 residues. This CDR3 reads CASSFLGGEAFF. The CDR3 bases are TGTGCCAGCAGCTTCCTAGGAGGAGAAGCTTTCTTT.

For the CDR3, the DNA is TGTGCCAGCAGCTGGAACAGGGATATGGTCACTGAAGCTTTCTTT. This sequence encodes CASSWNRDMVTEAFF. The chain employs TRBV5-6 and TRBJ1-1, with D possibly being TRBD1 (6 bases). Between the trimmed V and J ends, which lost 3 bases and 4 bases, there was a span of 16 bases. The length of the CDR3 is 15 residues. Germline-derived CDR1 and CDR2 are SGHDT and YYEEEE. The full variable domain, with the rest looked up from reference TRBV5-6 and TRBJ1-1, is DAGVTQSPTHLIKTRGQQVTLRCSPKSGHDTVSWYQQALGQGPQFIFQYYEEEERQRGNFPDRFSGHQFPNYSSELNVNALLLGDSALYLCASSWNRDMVTEAFFGQGTRLTVV.

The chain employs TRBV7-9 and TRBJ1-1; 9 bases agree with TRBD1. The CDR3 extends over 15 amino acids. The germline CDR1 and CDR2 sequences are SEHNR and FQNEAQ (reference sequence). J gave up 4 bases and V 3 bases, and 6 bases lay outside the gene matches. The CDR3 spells CASSLTGGTGTEAFF. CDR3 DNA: TGTGCCAGCAGCTTGACAGGGGGGACGGGCACTGAAGCTTTCTTT.